These T cell receptor delta chains were read from a single sample in a study of human gamma delta and Vdelta1 T cells. These receptors are not linked to any known antigen. TCRdb reran clone calling via CATT on the PCR reads. The data hold roughly 13,000 delta-chain clones, with around 50% observed a single time. Sequencing was carried out using Vdelta1 gamma-delta T cells from blood grown in culture (DOT cells). These receptor sequences come from a human donor in good health. The CDR3 runs from the conserved cysteine through the conserved F or W. A D gene is named only where the DNA matches it firmly. Clone size is shown for a subset of rows, as once, few, many or a class of expanded clone.

v_gene: TRDV1
abundance: NA
d_gene: TRDD3
j_gene: TRDJ1
CDR3nt: TGTGCTCTTGGGGAACTACCCTACCTACGTACTGGGGGACCCACCGATAAACTCATCTTT
CDR3aa: CALGELPYLRTGGPTDKLIF

v_gene: TRDV1
abundance: NA
d_gene: TRDD3
j_gene: TRDJ1
CDR3nt: TGTGCTCTTGGGGAACTATCCCCTCAACTTTTAGTTGGGGGATACGCTCGGACCGATAAACTCATCTTT
CDR3aa: CALGELSPQLLVGGYARTDKLIF

v_gene: TRDV1
abundance: NA
d_gene: TRDD3
j_gene: TRDJ1
CDR3nt: TGTGCTCTTGGGGACCCCCCTGGCCCCGCGGTTAACCGTCTGGGGGGGTACACCGATAAACTCATCTTT
CDR3aa: CALGDPPGPAVNRLGGYTDKLIF

v_gene: TRDV1
abundance: few
d_gene: NA
j_gene: TRDJ1
CDR3nt: TGTGCTCTTGGGTCTTACTCTCCGGCGCGTGGGGGGCTCGAGTTTTTAACCGATAAACTCATCTTT
CDR3aa: CALGSYSPARGGLEFLTDKLIF

v_gene: TRDV1
abundance: NA
d_gene: TRDD2
j_gene: TRDJ1
CDR3nt: TGTGCTCTTGGGGACTCGATTCCTACCAGGGGCACCCCTCCCGTGTACACCGATAAACTCATCTTT
CDR3aa: CALGDSIPTRGTPPVYTDKLIF

v_gene: TRDV1
abundance: few
d_gene: TRDD3
j_gene: TRDJ1
CDR3nt: TGTGCTCTTGGGGAATGGGGACGCATGCGGCGGGGGTACTGGGGGATATCTACCGATAAACTCATCTTT
CDR3aa: CALGEWGRMRRGYWGISTDKLIF

v_gene: TRDV1
abundance: once
d_gene: NA
j_gene: TRDJ1
CDR3nt: TGTGCTCTTGGGGATGTTCCCCGGATAAGAAACGATAAACTCATCTTT
CDR3aa: CALGDVPRIRNDKLIF

v_gene: TRDV1
abundance: NA
d_gene: TRDD3
j_gene: TRDJ3
CDR3nt: TGTGCTCTTGGGGAACTCGCCCCTTTTTTTTCCACTAAAAGGGCTGGGGGACTTTCCTGGGACACCCGACAGATGTTTTTC
CDR3aa: CALGELAPFFSTKRAGGLSWDTRQMFF

v_gene: TRDV1
abundance: NA
d_gene: NA
j_gene: TRDJ1
CDR3nt: TGTGCTCTTGGGAAGGGGGCGAAGTACACCGATAAACTCATCTTT
CDR3aa: CALGKGAKYTDKLIF

v_gene: TRDV1
abundance: NA
d_gene: TRDD3
j_gene: TRDJ1
CDR3nt: TGTGCTCTTGGGGGCTGGGACGGAGGTGGGGGATACCCCGATAAACTCATCTTT
CDR3aa: CALGGWDGGGGYPDKLIF

v_gene: TRDV1
abundance: NA
d_gene: TRDD2
j_gene: TRDJ2
CDR3nt: TGTGCTCTTGGGGAACTGCATCCTTCCTACGCTGGTGTCACAGCACAACTCTTCTTT
CDR3aa: CALGELHPSYAGVTAQLFF

v_gene: TRDV2
abundance: few
d_gene: NA
j_gene: TRDJ1
CDR3nt: TGTGCCTGTGACACCTCGCCGTACACCGATAAACTCATCTTT
CDR3aa: CACDTSPYTDKLIF

v_gene: TRDV1
abundance: once
d_gene: TRDD3
j_gene: TRDJ1
CDR3nt: TGTGCTCTTGGGGAACTTAGGCCCTACACGACTGACTGGGGGATACCTTACACCGATAAACTCATCTTT
CDR3aa: CALGELRPYTTDWGIPYTDKLIF

v_gene: TRDV1
abundance: NA
d_gene: TRDD3
j_gene: TRDJ1
CDR3nt: TGTGCTCTTGGGGAACGGTCCACAGACATAGTACTGGGGGATGTCGTTGTCCTCGATAAACTCATCTTT
CDR3aa: CALGERSTDIVLGDVVVLDKLIF

v_gene: TRDV1
abundance: NA
d_gene: TRDD3
j_gene: TRDJ1
CDR3nt: TGTGCTCTTGGGACTCACTCTTCACGCGCCTACTGGGGCACCGATAAACTCATCTTT
CDR3aa: CALGTHSSRAYWGTDKLIF

v_gene: TRDV1
abundance: NA
d_gene: NA
j_gene: TRDJ1
CDR3nt: TGTGCTCTTGGGAAAATAGGGGTGGGGTCGAAAGCCGATAAACTCATCTTT
CDR3aa: CALGKIGVGSKADKLIF

v_gene: TRDV1
abundance: NA
d_gene: TRDD3
j_gene: TRDJ1
CDR3nt: TGTGCTCTTGGGGAACTACTTCCTGGGGGAAGCCTACGCAAATGGGGGATCGATATTGACACCGATAAACTCATCTTT
CDR3aa: CALGELLPGGSLRKWGIDIDTDKLIF

v_gene: TRDV1
abundance: NA
d_gene: TRDD3
j_gene: TRDJ1
CDR3nt: TGTGCTCTTGGGGAACAAATACGACGGGGGGATTCGATCGATAAACTCATCTTT
CDR3aa: CALGEQIRRGDSIDKLIF

v_gene: TRDV1
abundance: NA
d_gene: NA
j_gene: TRDJ1
CDR3nt: TGTGCTCTTGGGGAACAATCCGAGGCCTTCCTACTGGGGGACCCTTCACTAAACACCGATAAACTCATCTTT
CDR3aa: CALGEQSEAFLLGDPSLNTDKLIF

v_gene: TRDV1
abundance: NA
d_gene: TRDD3
j_gene: TRDJ1
CDR3nt: TGTGCTCTTGGGGAATTTATTGGCGACTGGGGGATACGCACCGATAAACTCATCTTT
CDR3aa: CALGEFIGDWGIRTDKLIF

v_gene: TRDV1
abundance: few
d_gene: TRDD3
j_gene: TRDJ1
CDR3nt: TGTGCTCTTGGGGCGGAGCCTTCCTACACTGGGGGATACGCTAGGATCGATAAACTCATCTTT
CDR3aa: CALGAEPSYTGGYARIDKLIF

v_gene: TRDV1
abundance: NA
d_gene: TRDD3
j_gene: TRDJ1
CDR3nt: TGTGCTCTCCACGTGGACTGGGGGATCCCCGATAAACTCATCTTT
CDR3aa: CALHVDWGIPDKLIF

v_gene: TRDV1
abundance: NA
d_gene: NA
j_gene: TRDJ1
CDR3nt: TGTGCTCTTGGGTCGTTCCCCCCGTTCCGTAACGACTGGGACACCGATAAACTCATCTTT
CDR3aa: CALGSFPPFRNDWDTDKLIF

v_gene: TRDV1
abundance: medium-sized
d_gene: TRDD3
j_gene: TRDJ1
CDR3nt: TGTGCTCTTGGGGAACTCCAGGGATCCCTGGGGGATACGGGGACCGATAAACTCATCTTT
CDR3aa: CALGELQGSLGDTGTDKLIF